The 12 T cell receptor beta chains listed next were all sequenced from one sample in a study of T-cell reconstitution after alpha-beta-depleted transplantation in children (dated by TCRdb to the mid-2010s). Libraries were prepared through PCR. Sequencing was performed on an Illumina HiSeq 2500. Molecular barcoding was employed in the preparation of TCR libraries, with unique molecular identifiers being used to normalize TCRbeta repertoire quantification. Using fastp trimming at Q25 and MiXCR clonotype assembly, TCRdb reanalyzed the public sequencing data and kept in-frame beta chains. For every CDR3 protein sequence, its rows merge into one entry that carries the most common genes and DNA. The sample profile shows around 380,000 distinct CDR3 sequences; roughly 10% of them were found once. The ten largest clones represent 4.5% to 7% of the sample. This sample comprised PBMCs from the stem cell graft donor, obtained from the stem cell graft. The source is a human donor who donated a stem cell graft to a child with acute myeloid leukemia.

This clonotype was observed a handful of times. Written as DNA, the CDR3 is TGTGCCAGCAGCTTAGATGGCGGTCCCCCGGGGGAGACCCAGTACTTC. It is translated as CASSLDGGPPGETQYF. V and J are TRBV11-2 and TRBJ2-5, with D possibly matching TRBD2 (5 bases). Germline values: CDR1 SGHAT, CDR2 FQNNGV. With 0 bases removed from V and 5 bases from J, the gap between germline ends came to 16 bases. The CDR3 spans 16 residues. Full variable domain (rest looked up from reference TRBV11-2 and TRBJ2-5): EAGVAQSPRYKIIEKRQSVAFWCNPISGHATLYWYQQILGQGPKLLIQFQNNGVVDDSQLPKDRFSAERLKGVDSTLKIQPAKLEDSAVYLCASSLDGGPPGETQYFGPGTRLLVL.

The V and J genes are TRBV5-1 and TRBJ2-5, with 7 bases that match TRBD1. CDR3 length: 14 amino acids. CDR1 is SGHRS and CDR2 is YFSETQ in the germline V gene. Trimming removed 8 bases from V and 4 bases from J; junction bases left unmatched: 11. The CDR3, as DNA: TGCGCCAGTGGAGAGACAGGGCTGCGAGAGACCCAGTACTTC. It is translated as CASGETGLRETQYF.

The sample holds a few counts of this clonotype. The chain employs TRBV12-3 or TRBV12-4 and TRBJ2-4; tentative D call: TRBD2 (5 bases). The CDR3 consists of 14 residues. V was trimmed by 0 bases and J by 5 bases, leaving 8 bases between them. CDR3 DNA sequence: TGTGCCAGCAGTTTAGCGGGAGCGCAAAACATTCAGTACTTC. It yields the protein CASSLAGAQNIQYF.

This clonotype was seen a handful of times. V gene TRBV9 combines with J gene TRBJ2-2, with D uncertain. This CDR3 contains 15 residues. V was cut by 0 bases and J by 4 bases, with 10 bases left in between. Germline CDR1 SGDLS, CDR2 YYNGEE. The CDR3 loop is CASSVEYGVTGELFF. CDR3 sequence (DNA): TGTGCCAGCAGCGTAGAGTACGGAGTCACCGGGGAGCTGTTTTTT.

The J gene is TRBJ2-7, the V gene TRBV9; unclear D gene. CDR1 and CDR2 (germline): SGDLS, YYNGEE. V dropped 6 bases and J dropped 1 base, with 14 bases sitting between them. This CDR3 has 14 residues. CDR3 nucleotides: TGTGCCAGCATTTCCACGGTACGGTCCTACGAGCAGTACTTC. It translates to CASISTVRSYEQYF.

In its sample, this clonotype was seen many times. This rearrangement joins TRBV7-8 to TRBJ1-2; D is ambiguous. The CDR3 consists of 13 residues. Germline V gene data show CDR1 as SGHVS and CDR2 as FQNEAQ. The ends were cut back, 1 base at V and 7 bases at J, with 10 bases in the middle. DNA for the CDR3: TGTGCCAGCAGCTTAGAGGCAGGTGGTGGCTACACCTTC. Translated: CASSLEAGGGYTF.

The chain has TRBV20-1 and TRBJ2-2; D is undetermined. Germline V gene data show CDR1 as DFQATT and CDR2 as SNEGSKA (reference sequence). The CDR3 consists of 15 residues. Between the trimmed V and J ends, which lost 3 bases and 0 bases, there was a span of 11 bases. In DNA, the CDR3 is TGCAGTGCTAGGTCTGCGGTGACGAACACCGGGGAGCTGTTTTTT. The encoded protein is CSARSAVTNTGELFF.

In this sample, this clonotype turned up once. This chain uses TRBV18 with TRBJ2-4; TRBD1 agrees at 8 bases. Germline V CDR1 and CDR2: KGHSH, LQKENI. V lost 2 bases, J lost 3 bases, and 3 bases stayed unmatched. There are 15 residues in the CDR3. The chain's CDR3 is CASSPTGTGKNIQYF. The CDR3 nucleotides read TGTGCCAGCTCACCAACCGGGACAGGCAAAAACATTCAGTACTTC.

The chain combines TRBV7-9 with TRBJ2-1; TRBD2 is a possible D gene (6 bases). Germline loops: CDR1 SEHNR, CDR2 FQNEAQ (reference sequence). V was trimmed by 5 bases and J by 6 bases, leaving 14 bases between them. The CDR3 consists of 14 residues. The CDR3: CASSPPGGLNEQFF. Written as DNA, the CDR3 is TGTGCCAGCAGCCCCCCCGGGGGTCTCAATGAGCAGTTCTTC.

The chain combines TRBV5-1 with TRBJ2-1; 9 nucleotides agree with TRBD1. The germline gives CDR1 SGHRS, CDR2 YFSETQ. After removal of 4 bases from V and 3 bases from J, the junction contained 11 bases not matched to a gene. The length of the CDR3 is 17 residues. CDR3 bases: TGCGCCAGCAGCCAATTAAGGACAGGGGAGGACTACAATGAGCAGTTCTTC. This sequence encodes CASSQLRTGEDYNEQFF.

As to this clonotype: A junction boundary mismatches the germline segment, possibly from a read error. V gene TRBV7-7 combines with J gene TRBJ2-2; D may be TRBD1 or TRBD2 (5 bases each). Germline assignment: CDR1 SSHAT and CDR2 FNYEAQ (reference sequence). This CDR3 is 11 amino acids long. In DNA, the CDR3 is TGTGCTAGCCAGCTCACCGGGGACCTGTTTTTT. Protein sequence: CASQLTGDLFF.

The genes are TRBV15 and TRBJ2-5, with 9 bases fitting TRBD2. This CDR3 region has 15 residues. Germline-derived CDR1 and CDR2 are LNHNV and YYDKDF (reference sequence). Trimming removed 5 bases from V and 5 bases from J; junction bases left unmatched: 9. The CDR3 sequence: CATSPEAGGPETQYF. Written as DNA, the CDR3 is TGTGCCACCAGCCCAGAAGCGGGGGGACCGGAGACCCAGTACTTC.